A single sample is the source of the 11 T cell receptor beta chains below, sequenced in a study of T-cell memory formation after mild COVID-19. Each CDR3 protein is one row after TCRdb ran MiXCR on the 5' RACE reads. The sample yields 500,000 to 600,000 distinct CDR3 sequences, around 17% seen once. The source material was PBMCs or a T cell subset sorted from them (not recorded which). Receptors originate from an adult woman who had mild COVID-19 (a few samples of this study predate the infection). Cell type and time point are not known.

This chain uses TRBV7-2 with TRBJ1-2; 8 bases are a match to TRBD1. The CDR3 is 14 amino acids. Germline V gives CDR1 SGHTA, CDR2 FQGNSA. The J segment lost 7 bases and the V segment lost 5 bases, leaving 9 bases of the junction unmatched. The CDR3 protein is CASSPQDREGGYTF. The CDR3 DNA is TGTGCCAGCAGCCCCCAGGACAGGGAGGGTGGCTACACCTTC.

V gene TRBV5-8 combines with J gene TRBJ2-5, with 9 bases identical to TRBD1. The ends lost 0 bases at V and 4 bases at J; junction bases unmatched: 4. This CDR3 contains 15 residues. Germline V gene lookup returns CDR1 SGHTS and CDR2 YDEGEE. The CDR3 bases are TGTGCCAGCAGCTTGGGGACAGGGGCTGTAGAGACCCAGTACTTC. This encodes CASSLGTGAVETQYF.

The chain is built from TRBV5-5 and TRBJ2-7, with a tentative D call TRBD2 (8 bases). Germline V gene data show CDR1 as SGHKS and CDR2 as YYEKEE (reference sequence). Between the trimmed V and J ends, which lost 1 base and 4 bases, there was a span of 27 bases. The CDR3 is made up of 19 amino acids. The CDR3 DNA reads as TGTGCCAGCAGCTTGACCGCTTCCCGGAGGGGGCCGGGGGGGTACGAGCAGTACTTC. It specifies CASSLTASRRGPGGYEQYF.

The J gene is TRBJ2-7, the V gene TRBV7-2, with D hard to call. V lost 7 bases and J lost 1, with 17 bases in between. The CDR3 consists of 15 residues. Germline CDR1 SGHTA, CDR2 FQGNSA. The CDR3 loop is CASTFSRALSYEQYF. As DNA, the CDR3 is TGTGCCAGCACCTTTAGCAGAGCCCTTTCCTACGAGCAGTACTTC.

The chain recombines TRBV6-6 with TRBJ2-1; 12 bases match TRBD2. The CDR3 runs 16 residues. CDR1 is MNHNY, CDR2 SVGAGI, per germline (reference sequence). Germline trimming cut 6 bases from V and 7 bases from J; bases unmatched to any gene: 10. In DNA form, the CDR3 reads TGTGCCAGCAGGCCCCTAGCGGGGGGGGACGATAATGAGCAGTTCTTC. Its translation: CASRPLAGGDDNEQFF.

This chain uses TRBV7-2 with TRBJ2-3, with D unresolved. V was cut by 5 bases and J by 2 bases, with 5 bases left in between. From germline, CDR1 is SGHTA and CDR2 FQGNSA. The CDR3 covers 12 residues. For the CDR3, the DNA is TGTGCCAGCAGCCATGACACAGATACGCAGTATTTT. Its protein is CASSHDTDTQYF.

CDR3 in DNA: TGTGCCAGCAGCTTACCGAACAGGGGCGCGAACGAGCAGTACTTC. Translated: CASSLPNRGANEQYF. The J gene is TRBJ2-7, the V gene TRBV7-6; 7 nucleotides match TRBD1. Germline trimming cut 2 bases from V and 5 bases from J; bases unmatched to any gene: 9. Germline values: CDR1 SGHVS, CDR2 FNYEAQ. This CDR3 has 15 amino acids. The variable domain in full, completed from reference TRBV7-6 and TRBJ2-7, reads GAGVSQSPRYKVTKRGQDVALRCDPISGHVSLYWYRQALGQGPEFLTYFNYEAQQDKSGLPNDRFSAERPEGSISTLTIQRTEQRDSAMYRCASSLPNRGANEQYFGPGTRLTVT.

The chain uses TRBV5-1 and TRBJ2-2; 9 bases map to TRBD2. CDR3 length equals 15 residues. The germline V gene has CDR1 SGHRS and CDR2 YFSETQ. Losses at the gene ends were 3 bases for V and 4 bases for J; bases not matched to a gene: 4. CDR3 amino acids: CASSSTSGTTGELFF. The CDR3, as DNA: TGCGCCAGCAGCTCGACTAGCGGAACCACCGGGGAGCTGTTTTTT.

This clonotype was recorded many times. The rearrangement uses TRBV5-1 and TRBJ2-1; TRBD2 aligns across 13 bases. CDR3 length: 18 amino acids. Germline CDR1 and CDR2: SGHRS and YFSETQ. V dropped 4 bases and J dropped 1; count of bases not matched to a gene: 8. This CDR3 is CASSRTGTSGTSYNEQFF. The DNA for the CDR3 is TGCGCCAGCAGCCGAACCGGGACTAGCGGGACGTCCTACAATGAGCAGTTCTTC.

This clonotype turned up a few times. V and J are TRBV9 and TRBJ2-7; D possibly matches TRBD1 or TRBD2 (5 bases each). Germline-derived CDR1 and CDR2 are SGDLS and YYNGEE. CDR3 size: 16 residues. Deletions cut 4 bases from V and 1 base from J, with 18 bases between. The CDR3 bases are TGTGCCAGCAGCACTAGTGGAGACAGCTATTCCTACGAGCAGTACTTC. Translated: CASSTSGDSYSYEQYF.

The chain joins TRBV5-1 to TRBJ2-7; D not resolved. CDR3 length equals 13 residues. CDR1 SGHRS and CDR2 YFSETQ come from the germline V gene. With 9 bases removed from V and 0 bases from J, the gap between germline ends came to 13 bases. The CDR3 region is CATTRQSSYEQYF. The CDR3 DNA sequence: TGCGCCACAACGCGGCAGAGCTCCTACGAGCAGTACTTC.